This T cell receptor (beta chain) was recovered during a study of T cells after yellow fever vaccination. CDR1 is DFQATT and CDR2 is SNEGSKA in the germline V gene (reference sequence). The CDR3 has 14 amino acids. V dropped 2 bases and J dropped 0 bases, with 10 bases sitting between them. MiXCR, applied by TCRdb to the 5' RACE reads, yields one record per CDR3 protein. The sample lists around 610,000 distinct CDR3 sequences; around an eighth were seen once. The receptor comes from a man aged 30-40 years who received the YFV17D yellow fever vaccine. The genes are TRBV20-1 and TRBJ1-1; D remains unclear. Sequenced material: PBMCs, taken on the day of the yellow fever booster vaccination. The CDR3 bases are TGCAGTGCTAGATTCAGGCACTTGAACACTGAAGCTTTCTTT. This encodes CSARFRHLNTEAFF.